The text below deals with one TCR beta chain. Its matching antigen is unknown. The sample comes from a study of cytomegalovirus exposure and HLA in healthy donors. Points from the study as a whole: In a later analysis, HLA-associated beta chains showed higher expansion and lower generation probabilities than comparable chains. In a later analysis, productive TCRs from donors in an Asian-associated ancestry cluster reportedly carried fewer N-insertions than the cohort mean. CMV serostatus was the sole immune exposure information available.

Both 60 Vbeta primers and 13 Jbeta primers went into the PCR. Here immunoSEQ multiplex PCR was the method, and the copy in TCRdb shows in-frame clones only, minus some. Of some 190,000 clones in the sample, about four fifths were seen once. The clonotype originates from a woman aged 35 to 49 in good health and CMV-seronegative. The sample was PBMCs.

CDR3 protein: CASSLVTGGDGYTF. The DNA for the CDR3 is TGTGCCAGCAGCTTGGTGACAGGGGGCGATGGCTACACCTTC. V usage is TRBV5-6 and J usage is TRBJ1-2; TRBD1 agrees at 10 bases. The CDR3 length is 14 residues. Looked up from germline, CDR1 is SGHDT and CDR2 is YYEEEE. J lost 6 bases, V lost 0 bases, and 2 bases had no gene match.